These 18 T cell receptor beta chains share one sample of origin, sequenced in a study of shared clonotypes between healthy human individuals. The table came from immunoSEQ multiplex PCR; TCRdb's copy has only in-frame clones and leaves some out. The sample lists hundreds of thousands of clones, around 97% seen once, with around 0.058% in the top ten. Sequenced: naive CD4+ T cells sorted from blood. The subset is: CD45RA+ positively selected. Every receptor here comes from a woman in her 30s in good health.

In regard to this clone: One end of the junction fails to match germline, which may point to a read error. The chain combines TRBV5-4 with TRBJ2-1; 7 bases are a match to TRBD2. The CDR3 sequence is 12 residues long. Germline V gives CDR1 SGHNT, CDR2 YYREEE (reference sequence). The CDR3 protein is CASSLVGREQIF. The CDR3 nucleotides are TGTGCCAGCAGCTTGGTGGGGCGGGAGCAGATCTTC.

The rearrangement joins TRBV2 to TRBJ1-5; 8 positions match TRBD1. Per the germline V gene, CDR1 is SNHLY and CDR2 is FYNNEI. The ends lost 6 bases at V and 4 bases at J; junction bases unmatched: 2. The CDR3 consists of 13 residues. The CDR3 region is CASRGQENQPQHF. Here the CDR3 DNA reads TGTGCCAGCAGGGGACAGGAAAATCAGCCCCAGCATTTT.

This chain links TRBV28 with TRBJ2-7, with D unclear. The germline gives CDR1 MDHEN, CDR2 SYDVKM. The CDR3 spans 11 residues. V was pared by 4 bases and J by 10 bases, with 11 bases between. The CDR3 loop is CASSSLVDQYF. CDR3 coding DNA: TGTGCCAGCAGTTCCCTAGTTGATCAGTACTTC.

The gene calls are TRBV7-9 and TRBJ2-1; D call uncertain. Germline V gene sequence: CDR1 SEHNR, CDR2 FQNEAQ (reference sequence). This CDR3 has 16 amino acids. The germline V and J ends were trimmed by 2 bases and 0 bases, with 11 bases remaining between them. The CDR3 coding sequence is TGTGCCAGCAGCTTATATCCCCTTATCTCCTACAATGAGCAGTTCTTC. Amino acid sequence: CASSLYPLISYNEQFF.

The rearrangement joins TRBV19 to TRBJ2-2; 8 bases map to TRBD2. The J segment lost 1 base and the V segment lost 1 base, leaving 2 bases of the junction unmatched. The CDR3 loop spans 16 amino acids. Germline CDR1 LNHDA, CDR2 SQIVND (reference sequence). This chain's CDR3 is CASSIASGWNTGELFF. The CDR3 bases are TGTGCCAGTAGTATAGCTAGCGGGTGGAACACCGGGGAGCTGTTTTTT.

The genes are TRBV4-2 and TRBJ2-1; TRBD2 matches at 9 bases. The germline gives CDR1 LGHNA, CDR2 YNFKEQ. This CDR3 region has 16 residues. The trim removed 4 bases at V and 5 bases at J, leaving 9 bases unmatched. DNA of the CDR3: TGTGCCAGCAGCCTCATCTACGCGGGAGGGGACAATGAGCAGTTCTTC. It yields the protein CASSLIYAGGDNEQFF.

The chain recombines TRBV2 with TRBJ2-3; maybe TRBD2 (6 bases). Germline lookup yields CDR1 SNHLY and CDR2 FYNNEI. CDR3 length: 14 residues. The V and J ends lost 3 bases and 14 bases respectively, with 21 bases between them. The CDR3 bases are TGTGCCAGCAGTGATCTCCCCCGGGACTGGTCCCGGTATTTT. Amino acids: CASSDLPRDWSRYF.

V and J are TRBV7-9 and TRBJ1-4; D is ambiguous. The V gene lost 1 base and the J gene lost 5 bases, with 8 bases spanning the gap. Germline values: CDR1 SEHNR, CDR2 FQNEAQ (reference sequence). The CDR3 runs 14 residues. CDR3 sequence (DNA): TGTGCCAGCAGCTTAGGGGCGGAGAATGAAAAACTGTTTTTT. This gives the protein CASSLGAENEKLFF.

This sequence joins TRBV19 and TRBJ1-5; 9 bases match TRBD1. Germline lookup yields CDR1 LNHDA and CDR2 SQIVND (reference sequence). The CDR3 is 16 amino acids. V was clipped by 6 bases and J by 4 bases; unmatched bases: 10. The CDR3 sequence: CASRRERTGANQPQHF. The DNA of the CDR3 is TGTGCCAGTAGGCGGGAGAGGACAGGGGCGAATCAGCCCCAGCATTTT. Full variable domain (outside the CDR3, taken from reference TRBV19 and TRBJ1-5): DGGITQSPKYLFRKEGQNVTLSCEQNLNHDAMYWYRQDPGQGLRLIYYSQIVNDFQKGDIAEGYSVSREKKESFPLTVTSAQKNPTAFYLCASRRERTGANQPQHFGDGTRLSIL.

The V call is TRBV6-1, the J call TRBJ2-1, with 12 bases matching TRBD1. The CDR3 loop spans 16 amino acids. The junction had 8 bases not matched to a gene; V was cut back by 4 bases and J by 7 bases. CDR1 is MNHNS, CDR2 SASEGT, per germline. The CDR3 coding sequence is TGTGCCAGCAGTGCCCACGCGGGACAGGGGGCGAATGAGCAGTTCTTC. Its protein product is CASSAHAGQGANEQFF.

This clone showed up just once. The V gene is TRBV7-9, the J gene TRBJ2-3; D uncertain. This CDR3 is built from 13 residues. Trimming shortened V by 6 bases and J by 2 bases, and 9 bases separated the two germline ends. Per germline, CDR1 SEHNR and CDR2 FQNEAQ (reference sequence). The CDR3 sequence: CASRSENTDTQYF. The CDR3 nucleotides are TGTGCCAGCAGGTCAGAGAACACAGATACGCAGTATTTT.

The chain is built from TRBV27 and TRBJ1-3; D gene unclear. CDR3 length: 14 residues. V lost 4 bases and J 0 bases, leaving 7 bases between the germline ends. Germline CDR1 is MNHEY and CDR2 is SMNVEV (reference sequence). This chain's CDR3 is CASSSAISGNTIYF. The CDR3 bases are TGTGCCAGCAGTTCAGCGATCTCTGGAAACACCATATATTTT.

The V gene is TRBV30, the J gene TRBJ1-5; D possibly corresponds to TRBD1 (6 bases). The CDR3 length is 16 residues. Trimming removed 2 bases from V and 0 bases from J, with 14 bases in between. The germline V gene has CDR1 GTSNPN and CDR2 SVGIG (reference sequence). The CDR3 reads CAWSNPRGHSNQPQHF. The CDR3 nucleotides read TGTGCCTGGAGTAACCCACGGGGACATAGCAATCAGCCCCAGCATTTT.

The gene calls are TRBV27 and TRBJ1-5; maybe TRBD1 (5 bases). Germline assignment: CDR1 MNHEY and CDR2 SMNVEV (reference sequence). This CDR3 is built from 14 residues. V lost 5 bases to trimming and J lost 5 bases, with 13 bases between them. The CDR3 sequence: CASSPRQPHQPQHF. CDR3 sequence (DNA): TGTGCCAGCAGTCCGCGACAGCCACATCAGCCCCAGCATTTT.

The J gene is TRBJ2-1, the V gene TRBV5-1, with 7 bases lining up with TRBD2. V gave up 0 bases and J gave up 0 bases; unmatched junction bases: 3. The CDR3 is 16 residues long. Germline CDR1 and CDR2: SGHRS and YFSETQ. CDR3 residues: CASSLAGGPSYNEQFF. For the CDR3, the DNA is TGCGCCAGCAGCTTGGCGGGAGGTCCCTCCTACAATGAGCAGTTCTTC.

A remark on this clone: Other DNA sequences from this sample encode an identical CDR3 as well. J is TRBJ2-3 and V is TRBV5-1; unclear D gene. Deletions cut 0 bases from V and 1 base from J, with 9 bases between. The CDR3 is 15 amino acids. Germline V gene sequence: CDR1 SGHRS, CDR2 YFSETQ. CDR3 bases: TGCGCCAGCAGCTTGGGGGCTTCAGGCACAGATACGCAGTATTTT. Encoded protein: CASSLGASGTDTQYF.

The rearrangement uses TRBV11-2 and TRBJ2-1, with TRBD2 identical over 10 bases. The trim removed 3 bases at V and 7 bases at J, leaving 6 bases unmatched. Germline V gene lookup returns CDR1 SGHAT and CDR2 FQNNGV. The CDR3 extends over 15 amino acids. The CDR3: CASSFSSGSANEQFF. The DNA of the CDR3 is TGTGCCAGCAGCTTCTCTAGCGGGAGTGCGAATGAGCAGTTCTTC. Full variable domain (outside the CDR3, taken from reference TRBV11-2 and TRBJ2-1): EAGVAQSPRYKIIEKRQSVAFWCNPISGHATLYWYQQILGQGPKLLIQFQNNGVVDDSQLPKDRFSAERLKGVDSTLKIQPAKLEDSAVYLCASSFSSGSANEQFFGPGTRLTVL.

The chain combines TRBV5-1 with TRBJ2-3; 9 positions agree with TRBD2. J lost 4 bases, V lost 7 bases, and 10 bases had no gene match. This CDR3 is 15 amino acids long. Germline V gives CDR1 SGHRS, CDR2 YFSETQ. The CDR3: CASENSGSHSDTQYF. The CDR3 nucleotides are TGCGCCAGCGAAAATAGCGGGAGCCACTCAGATACGCAGTATTTT.